The TCR beta chain described here comes from a study of shared clonotypes between healthy human individuals. On the study more broadly: Two women and three men aged 18 to 49 made up the donors.

A note on this clone: The antigen is undetermined.

TCRdb's copy holds only in-frame clones and misses some; the assay was immunoSEQ multiplex PCR. The repertoire includes more than 400,000 clones, 95% to 97% of them detected once, and about 0.059% sits in the top ten. Study outcomes and limitations: Rarefaction analysis demonstrated incomplete sorted-subset sequencing notwithstanding large depth. When naive CD4 clonotypes were compared across a few donors, roughly 4.9% were shared.

The CDR3 sequence is 16 residues long. Germline CDR1 SGHRS, CDR2 YFSETQ. The V gene end was trimmed by 9 bases and the J gene end by 0 bases; junction bases not matched to a gene: 13. The origin of this receptor is a woman aged 30 to 39 in good health. The rearrangement links TRBV5-1 to TRBJ2-3; TRBD2 aligns across 7 bases. The sample consisted of naive CD4+ T cells sorted from blood. Subset in this sample: CD45RA+ positively selected. The CDR3 sequence is CATRTLADPSTDTQYF. The CDR3 nucleotides read TGCGCCACCAGGACTCTAGCGGATCCTAGCACAGATACGCAGTATTTT. The full variable domain, in which reference TRBV5-1 and TRBJ2-3 provide the parts outside the CDR3, is KAGVTQTPRYLIKTRGQQVTLSCSPISGHRSVSWYQQTPGQGLQFLFEYFSETQRNKGNFPGRFSGRQFSNSRSEMNVSTLELGDSALYLCATRTLADPSTDTQYFGPGTRLTVL.